Below are 21 T cell receptor beta chains sequenced from a single sample in a study of coeliac disease. Libraries were prepared by immunoSEQ multiplex PCR; TCRdb keeps only in-frame clonotypes and omits some of them. The repertoire has some 2,100 clones, roughly 62% of them found once; the top ten carry about 9.1%. The sample comprised lamina propria lymphocytes from the gut. The receptor source for this set is a woman aged 25-40 years with active celiac disease.

The chain employs TRBV30 and TRBJ1-3; D call uncertain. Per germline, CDR1 GTSNPN and CDR2 SVGIG (reference sequence). There are 12 residues in the CDR3. Trimming shortened V by 0 bases and J by 4 bases, and 4 bases separated the two germline ends. DNA for the CDR3: TGTGCCTGGAGTGTGTTAGGAAACACCATATATTTT. It yields the protein CAWSVLGNTIYF. The full variable domain, with the rest looked up from reference TRBV30 and TRBJ1-3, is SQTIHQWPATLVQPVGSPLSLECTVEGTSNPNLYWYRQAAGRGLQLLFYSVGIGQISSEVPQNLSASRPQDRQFILSSKKLLLSDSGFYLCAWSVLGNTIYFGEGSWLTVV.

J is TRBJ2-7 and V is TRBV7-9, with D unresolved. Trimming cost V 2 bases and J 0 bases, with 11 bases left between them. CDR1 and CDR2 (germline): SEHNR, FQNEAQ (reference sequence). The CDR3 totals 15 residues. CDR3 region: CASSLHSRFSYEQYF. As DNA, the CDR3 is TGTGCCAGCAGCTTACATTCCAGATTCTCCTACGAGCAGTACTTC.

This clone has more than one count but fewer than ten. The rearrangement joins TRBV19 to TRBJ1-5; D not resolved. Per the germline V gene, CDR1 is LNHDA and CDR2 is SQIVND (reference sequence). The ends were cut back, 6 bases at V and 4 bases at J, with 7 bases in the middle. The CDR3 runs 12 residues. CDR3 region: CASRWENQPQHF. In nucleotides, the CDR3 is TGTGCCAGTAGGTGGGAGAATCAGCCCCAGCATTTT.

V is TRBV25-1 and J is TRBJ2-7; the match to TRBD1 covers 7 bases. CDR1 and CDR2 from the germline V gene are MGHDK and SYGVNS. Trimming took 0 bases from V and 6 from J; bases not matched to a gene: 14. The CDR3 consists of 17 residues. CDR3 in amino acids: CASSEYAAPTGSIEQYF. For the CDR3, the DNA is TGTGCCAGCAGTGAATATGCCGCCCCGACAGGGTCAATCGAGCAGTACTTC.

J is TRBJ1-1 and V is TRBV11-2; 8 nucleotides match TRBD1. Losses at the gene ends were 6 bases for V and 4 bases for J; bases not matched to a gene: 13. CDR3 length equals 16 residues. Per the germline V gene, CDR1 is SGHAT and CDR2 is FQNNGV. This chain's CDR3 is CASRRLPGQVGTEAFF. As DNA, the CDR3 is TGTGCCAGCAGACGTTTACCGGGACAGGTCGGCACTGAAGCTTTCTTT.

The chain couples TRBV6-1 to TRBJ1-5, with D tentatively TRBD1 (6 bases). The CDR3 loop spans 16 amino acids. V was shortened by 4 bases and J by 2 bases, with 15 bases between the two germline ends. CDR1 and CDR2 (germline): MNHNS, SASEGT. The CDR3 DNA reads TGTGCCAGCAGTGGAGGCAGGGGAAGAGGCAATCAGCCCCAGCATTTT. Amino acid sequence: CASSGGRGRGNQPQHF.

The V call is TRBV11-2, the J call TRBJ1-2; D gene unclear. CDR1 and CDR2 from the germline V gene are SGHAT and FQNNGV. This CDR3 is 14 amino acids long. Trimming removed 1 base at V and 3 bases at J, with 9 bases between. CDR3 loop: CASSLVGSDYGYTF. The CDR3 DNA sequence: TGTGCCAGCAGCTTAGTAGGCAGCGACTATGGCTACACCTTC.

The chain carries TRBV18 and TRBJ2-7, with D perhaps matching TRBD1 (5 bases). Germline V gives CDR1 KGHSH, CDR2 LQKENI. Trimming removed 5 bases at V and 1 base at J, with 6 bases between. The CDR3 has 12 residues. CDR3: CASSTGSYEQYF. For the CDR3, the DNA is TGTGCCAGCTCAACAGGATCCTACGAGCAGTACTTC.

J is TRBJ1-2 and V is TRBV4-2, with D possibly being TRBD1 (6 bases). This CDR3 has 16 amino acids. The V end lost 5 bases, the J end lost 4 bases, and 20 bases lay between the germline ends. In germline, CDR1 is LGHNA, CDR2 YNFKEQ. Here the CDR3 DNA reads TGTGCCAGCAGCACCCTACAGGGCCCTGTTGGCTATGGCTACACCTTC. Translation: CASSTLQGPVGYGYTF.

This clone ranks as large. The rearrangement uses TRBV6-5 and TRBJ2-2, with D unclear. The V end was cut by 4 bases, the J end by 6 bases, with 3 bases between. The CDR3 length is 11 residues. Per the germline V gene, CDR1 is MNHEY and CDR2 is SVGAGI. CDR3 coding DNA: TGTGCCAGCAGTTCTGCCGGGGAGCTGTTTTTT. Protein sequence: CASSSAGELFF.

The CDR3 DNA is TGTGCCTGGAGAGATGCGGGGACGACGCAGTTCTTC. This translates into CAWRDAGTTQFF. The genes are TRBV30 and TRBJ2-1, with a possible D match to TRBD2 (6 bases). In germline, CDR1 is GTSNPN, CDR2 SVGIG (reference sequence). V dropped 3 bases and J dropped 12 bases, with 15 bases sitting between them. The CDR3 has 12 amino acids.

V and J are TRBV6-5 and TRBJ1-5, with TRBD1 identical over 7 bases. CDR3 size: 14 residues. From germline, CDR1 is MNHEY and CDR2 SVGAGI. J gave up 6 bases and V 7 bases, and 9 bases lay outside the gene matches. CDR3 in amino acids: CASMAGGLGQPQHF. In DNA, the CDR3 is TGTGCCAGCATGGCAGGGGGTTTAGGTCAGCCCCAGCATTTT.

This clone came up a few times. The rearrangement uses TRBV4-3 and TRBJ1-2; no clear D. The germline V gene encodes CDR1 LGHNA and CDR2 YSLEER. CDR3 length equals 14 residues. Trimming removed 1 base at V and 2 bases at J, with 8 bases between. DNA for the CDR3: TGCGCCAGCAGCCAAGTTACGGGAAACTATGGCTACACCTTC. Amino acids: CASSQVTGNYGYTF.

The chain combines TRBV9 with TRBJ2-5; weak D call: TRBD2 (6 bases). The CDR3 has 13 residues. Germline lookup yields CDR1 SGDLS and CDR2 YYNGEE. The V end lost 4 bases, the J end lost 8 bases, and 15 bases lay between the germline ends. The CDR3 DNA reads TGTGCCAGCAGCCCCTCGACTAGTCCCACCCAGTACTTC. This gives the protein CASSPSTSPTQYF.

Within the sample, this clone is large (0.1 to 1%). The gene calls are TRBV2 and TRBJ2-1; 16 bases agree with TRBD2. Germline V gives CDR1 SNHLY, CDR2 FYNNEI. V dropped 9 bases and J dropped 10; count of bases not matched to a gene: 12. The length of the CDR3 is 16 residues. This CDR3 is CARPRGTSGRAGEQFF. DNA for the CDR3: TGTGCCAGGCCCAGGGGGACTAGCGGGAGGGCCGGGGAGCAGTTCTTC.

The rearrangement joins TRBV7-8 to TRBJ1-2, with a weak D call TRBD1 (5 bases). Germline lookup yields CDR1 SGHVS and CDR2 FQNEAQ. V was cut by 0 bases and J by 3 bases, with 8 bases left in between. This CDR3 comprises 14 residues. The CDR3 loop is CASSLARADYGYTF. The CDR3 coding sequence is TGTGCCAGCAGCTTAGCCAGGGCCGACTATGGCTACACCTTC.

This chain joins TRBV2 and TRBJ1-3; 7 positions agree with TRBD1. V shed 6 bases, J shed 1 base, and the junction held 9 bases outside the gene matches. Germline lookup yields CDR1 SNHLY and CDR2 FYNNEI. The CDR3 has 16 residues. In nucleotides, the CDR3 is TGTGCCAGCAGGGCTATCGGACAGGCTTCTGGAAACACCATATATTTT. This translates into CASRAIGQASGNTIYF.

V usage is TRBV7-9 and J usage is TRBJ2-1, with 12 bases aligning to TRBD2. The junction had 5 bases not matched to a gene; V was cut back by 5 bases and J by 3 bases. The CDR3 is 16 residues long. CDR1 is SEHNR, CDR2 FQNEAQ, per germline (reference sequence). The CDR3 spells CASSPATSGSYNEQFF. In nucleotides, the CDR3 is TGTGCCAGCAGCCCAGCGACTAGCGGGAGCTACAATGAGCAGTTCTTC.

This clone was seen only a few times. This CDR3 is also generated by other DNA sequences in the sample. The chain couples TRBV2 to TRBJ1-4; D remains unclear. V gave up 11 bases and J gave up 1 base, with 8 bases separating them. Germline loops: CDR1 SNHLY, CDR2 FYNNEI. The CDR3 sequence is 12 residues long. The CDR3 reads CAGEGTNEKLFF. The CDR3 DNA reads as TGTGCCGGAGAAGGAACTAATGAAAAACTGTTTTTT. Full variable domain (missing parts from reference TRBV2 and TRBJ1-4): EPEVTQTPSHQVTQMGQEVILRCVPISNHLYFYWYRQILGQKVEFLVSFYNNEISEKSEIFDDQFSVERPDGSNFTLKIRSTKLEDSAMYFCAGEGTNEKLFFGSGTQLSVL.

The chain combines TRBV2 with TRBJ2-1; the D gene is possibly TRBD2 (6 bases). The CDR3 sequence is 11 residues long. V gave up 7 bases and J gave up 10 bases, with 11 bases separating them. CDR1 is SNHLY, CDR2 FYNNEI, per germline. CDR3 protein: CASNLAPEQFF. The CDR3 nucleotides read TGTGCCAGCAATCTAGCGCCAGAGCAGTTCTTC. The full variable domain, its missing parts supplied by reference TRBV2 and TRBJ2-1, is EPEVTQTPSHQVTQMGQEVILRCVPISNHLYFYWYRQILGQKVEFLVSFYNNEISEKSEIFDDQFSVERPDGSNFTLKIRSTKLEDSAMYFCASNLAPEQFFGPGTRLTVL.

The rearrangement joins TRBV2 to TRBJ2-3, with 7 bases aligning to TRBD2. CDR1 is SNHLY, CDR2 FYNNEI, per germline. The CDR3 has 14 amino acids. J was trimmed by 2 bases and V by 6 bases; bases with no gene match: 5. The DNA for the CDR3 is TGTGCCAGCAGGGATTGGGACTACACAGATACGCAGTATTTT. Translation: CASRDWDYTDTQYF.